This T cell receptor (beta chain) was captured by sequencing in a study of blood T cells in healthy people across ages. A second PCR of about 7 to 12 cycles used a sample-barcoded 5' primer and a J-beta primer mix. TCRdb passed the 5' RACE reads through MiXCR, listing each CDR3 protein once. The profile covers fewer than 2,000,000 distinct CDR3 sequences, with roughly two fifths appearing a single time and 20% to 25% taken by the ten largest. In its sample, this clonotype was seen many times. Its antigen is currently unknown. At one end, the junction sequence differs from germline, possibly due to a read error. The people who gave samples were healthy Caucasians from Russia, aged roughly 6 to 95. The study's findings and limits: It was held that the diversity estimates obtained from one million T cells were underestimates. A roughly linear age-dependent decrease characterized TCR beta diversity per million T cells. Long-lived donors carried more naive CD4+ cells and greater diversity than aged donors.

The sequence derives from a human donor in good health. Material for sequencing was blood.

The chain's CDR3 is CASSPTGTDTQYF. Here the CDR3 DNA reads TGTGCCAGCTCACCAACTGGCACAGATACGCAGTATTTT. This rearrangement joins TRBV5-1 to TRBJ2-3; D gene unclear. This CDR3 spans 13 amino acids. Germline loops: CDR1 SGHRS, CDR2 YFSETQ.